Each of the 12 T cell receptor beta chains below was sequenced from the same sample in a study of human T cells and chemical hapten exposure. Time point: patch test 3, about 24 weeks after DPC sensitization. Treatment specified: therapeutic diphenylcyclopropenone sensitization with weekly scalp DPC. Each CDR3 protein is one row after TCRdb ran MiXCR on the RACE reads. This sample has 70,000 to 90,000 distinct CDR3 sequences, with more than 10% found just once. The material sequenced was whole blood, taken in connection with sensitization to the hapten diphenylcyclopropenone (DPC). The receptors come from a woman aged 45-65 years with alopecia areata. Some clones in this sample may be carry-over from other donors' samples.

The sample holds many counts of this clonotype. The chain joins TRBV7-3 to TRBJ1-2, with D perhaps TRBD1 (5 bases). The V end was cut by 0 bases, the J end by 5 bases, with 13 bases between. Germline CDR1 is SGHTA and CDR2 is FQGTGA. The CDR3 covers 15 residues. The CDR3 nucleotides read TGTGCCAGCAGCTTAACAGGGGCCCCTGAGTATGGCTACACCTTC. Encoded protein: CASSLTGAPEYGYTF.

This clonotype was seen ten or more times. This chain connects TRBV7-6 to TRBJ2-7; 9 nucleotides line up with TRBD2. Germline V lookup: CDR1 SGHVS, CDR2 FNYEAQ. V trimming: 3 bases; J trimming: 0 bases; junction bases outside the gene matches: 6. The CDR3 has 16 residues. The CDR3: CASSLVAGARSYEQYF. The DNA of the CDR3 is TGTGCCAGCAGCTTGGTAGCGGGAGCCCGCTCCTACGAGCAGTACTTC.

The chain carries TRBV3-1 and TRBJ2-1; a weak D match, TRBD2 (6 bases). The CDR3 has 13 amino acids. CDR1 LGHDT and CDR2 YNNKEL come from the germline V gene (reference sequence). V lost 3 bases to trimming and J lost 9 bases, with 12 bases between them. Written as DNA, the CDR3 is TGTGCCAGCAGCCAGCAAGGAGGGGCTGAGCAGTTCTTC. Its translation is CASSQQGGAEQFF.

Many counts were recorded for this clonotype. This chain connects TRBV29-1 to TRBJ1-1; D may be TRBD1 (6 bases). CDR1 is SQVTM, CDR2 ANQGSEA, per germline. Deletions cut 5 bases from V and 3 bases from J, with 16 bases between. This CDR3 contains 14 residues. The CDR3 reads CSVSRGGKDTEAFF. CDR3 in DNA: TGCAGCGTTTCTAGGGGGGGGAAGGACACTGAAGCTTTCTTT.

In this sample, this clonotype turned up many times. V gene TRBV12-3 or TRBV12-4 combines with J gene TRBJ2-7; 9 positions match TRBD2. V was pared by 4 bases and J by 5 bases, with 9 bases of the junction left unmatched. The CDR3 runs 15 residues. Written as DNA, the CDR3 is TGTGCCAGCAGTTCCCGTCGCGGGGGGGGACACGAGCAGTACTTC. This gives the protein CASSSRRGGGHEQYF.

This clonotype was seen many times. The chain carries TRBV7-3 and TRBJ1-1, with 9 bases identical to TRBD1. Unmatched junction bases numbered 9, after V lost 0 bases and J lost 10 bases. From germline, CDR1 is SGHTA and CDR2 FQGTGA. There are 15 residues in the CDR3. CDR3 nucleotides: TGTGCCAGCAGCTTAACCCCGGGACAGGGAGTGAGAGCTTTCTTT. It yields the protein CASSLTPGQGVRAFF.

Details on this clonotype: A much larger clone differs from this one at a single base, so this may be a read error. V gene TRBV6-2 or TRBV6-3 combines with J gene TRBJ2-7; 8 bases are a match to TRBD2. CDR1 MNHEY and CDR2 SVGEGT come from the germline V gene. The length of the CDR3 is 13 residues. CDR3 amino acids: CTTQSGSSYEQYF. The CDR3 DNA is TGTACCACCCAGAGCGGGAGCTCCTACGAGCAGTACTTC.

This clonotype was seen a handful of times. This rearrangement joins TRBV28 to TRBJ2-1, with 10 bases identical to TRBD2. Germline V gene lookup returns CDR1 MDHEN and CDR2 SYDVKM. The CDR3 loop spans 16 amino acids. V was clipped by 3 bases and J by 4 bases; unmatched bases: 6. For the CDR3, the DNA is TGTGCCAGCAGTTTGGCGGGACTAGCGTCGTACAATGAGCAGTTCTTC. Encoded protein: CASSLAGLASYNEQFF.

At least ten counts were recorded for this clonotype. The V gene is TRBV18, the J gene TRBJ1-4; D not certain. The germline V gene has CDR1 KGHSH and CDR2 LQKENI. The CDR3 loop spans 13 amino acids. Trimming pared 2 bases from V and 3 bases from J, leaving 4 bases between. CDR3 residues: CASSPNANEKLFF. CDR3 DNA: TGTGCCAGCTCACCAAACGCTAATGAAAAACTGTTTTTT. Drawing the rest from reference TRBV18 and TRBJ1-4, the complete variable domain is NAGVMQNPRHLVRRRGQEARLRCSPMKGHSHVYWYRQLPEEGLKFMVYLQKENIIDESGMPKERFSAEFPKEGPSILRIQQVVRGDSAAYFCASSPNANEKLFFGSGTQLSVL.

In its sample, this clonotype was seen a few times. The genes are TRBV20-1 and TRBJ1-1; D unresolved. The CDR3 contains 12 residues. Germline CDR1 and CDR2: DFQATT and SNEGSKA (reference sequence). The germline V and J ends were trimmed by 4 bases and 4 bases, with 10 bases remaining between them. The CDR3 region has the DNA TGCAGTGCTAAACCGGGAGCCACTGAAGCTTTCTTT. Translating gives CSAKPGATEAFF.

This clonotype occurred a few times. This rearrangement joins TRBV28 to TRBJ2-7, with 12 nucleotides matching TRBD2. CDR3 length: 18 residues. CDR1 MDHEN and CDR2 SYDVKM come from the germline V gene. Trimming at V came to 8 bases and at J to 5 bases, leaving 19 bases not matched to a gene. The CDR3 loop reads CASALPRRTSGKVHEQYF. In DNA, the CDR3 is TGTGCCAGCGCCCTCCCCCGCCGGACTAGCGGGAAGGTGCACGAGCAGTACTTC.

Only a few counts were recorded for this clonotype. This chain connects TRBV7-3 to TRBJ1-3, with D unresolved. Germline V gives CDR1 SGHTA, CDR2 FQGTGA. Trimming shortened V by 6 bases and J by 6 bases, and 12 bases separated the two germline ends. The CDR3 is 13 residues long. CDR3 nucleotides: TGTGCCAGCAGTCTTCAACTGGAAAACACCATATATTTT. Protein sequence: CASSLQLENTIYF.